Sequencing of this T cell receptor beta chain was carried out in a study of T cell responses to AZD1222 COVID-19 vaccine. At the level of the study: Combined were second doses at about 4 or about 12 weeks.

On this clone: Its target is not known.

Points from the study as a whole: The study reported that nearly half of spike-specific TCRs target unmutated variant regions. Vaccine-related CD4 TCRs covered spike, predominating at 160-218 and 743-854. Females outnumbered males among donors, who were mostly white British; clonal diversity was possibly underestimated.

Method: immunoSEQ multiplex PCR; TCRdb's copy keeps in-frame clones and lacks some. The repertoire consists of tens of thousands of clones, with approximately 85% occurring once and the leading ten covering approximately 16%. This receptor was taken from an adult in good health. The material sequenced was peripheral blood, taken on day 0 of AZD1222 vaccination.

In nucleotides, the CDR3 is TGTGCCAGCAGTGAACGGGGGGGCGCTAGCACAGATACGCAGTATTTT. Protein sequence: CASSERGGASTDTQYF. The chain is built from TRBV6-1 and TRBJ2-3; 8 bases match TRBD2. This CDR3 is 16 amino acids long. Germline loops: CDR1 MNHNS, CDR2 SASEGT. The V segment lost 2 bases and the J segment 0 bases; nucleotides outside the gene matches: 4.